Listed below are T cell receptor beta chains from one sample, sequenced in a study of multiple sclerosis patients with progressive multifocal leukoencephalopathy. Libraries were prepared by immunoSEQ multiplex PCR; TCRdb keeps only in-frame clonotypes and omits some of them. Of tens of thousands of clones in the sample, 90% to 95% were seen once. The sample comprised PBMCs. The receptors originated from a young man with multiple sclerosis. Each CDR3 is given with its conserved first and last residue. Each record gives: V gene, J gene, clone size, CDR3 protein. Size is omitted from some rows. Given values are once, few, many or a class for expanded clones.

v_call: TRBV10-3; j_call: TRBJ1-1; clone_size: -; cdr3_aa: CAITKDGEKTEAFF
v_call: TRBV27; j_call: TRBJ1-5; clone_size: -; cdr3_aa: CASRGGRGVQPQHF
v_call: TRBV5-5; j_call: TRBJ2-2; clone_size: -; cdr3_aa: CASSSGPGQGVGELFF
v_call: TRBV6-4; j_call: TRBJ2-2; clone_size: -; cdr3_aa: CASGPRPGTGELFF
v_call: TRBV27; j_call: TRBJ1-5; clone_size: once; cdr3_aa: CASSFGGNQPQHF
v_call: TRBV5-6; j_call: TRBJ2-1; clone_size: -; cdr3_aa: CASSLGLAGVINEQFF
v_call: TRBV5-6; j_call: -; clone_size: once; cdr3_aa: CASSAAGTSVYEQYF
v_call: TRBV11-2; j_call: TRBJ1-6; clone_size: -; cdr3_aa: CASSSTGRNSPLHF
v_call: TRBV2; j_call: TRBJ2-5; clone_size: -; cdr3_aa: CASTGTGGVKETQYF
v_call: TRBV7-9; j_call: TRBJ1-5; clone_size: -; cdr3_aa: CASSPGGGQPQHF
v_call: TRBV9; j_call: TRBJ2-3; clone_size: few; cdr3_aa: CASSVGSSGSGTDTQYF
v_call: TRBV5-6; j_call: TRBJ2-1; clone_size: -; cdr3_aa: CASSLGLAGLNNEQFF
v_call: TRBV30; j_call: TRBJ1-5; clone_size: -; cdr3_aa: CAWKGQEGDNQPQHF
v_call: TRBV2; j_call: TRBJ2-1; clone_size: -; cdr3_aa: CASNNGGSGRGNEQFF
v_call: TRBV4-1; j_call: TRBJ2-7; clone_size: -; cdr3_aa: CASSPKGTGVDEQYF
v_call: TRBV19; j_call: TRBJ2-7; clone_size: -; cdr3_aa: CASSIRQEGTYEQYF
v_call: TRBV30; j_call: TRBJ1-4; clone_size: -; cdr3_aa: CAWKEAEAEKLFF
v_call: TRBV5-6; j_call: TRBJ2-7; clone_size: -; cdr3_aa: CASGRAGYEQYF
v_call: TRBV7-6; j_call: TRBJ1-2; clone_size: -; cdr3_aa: CASSLEGHHGYTF
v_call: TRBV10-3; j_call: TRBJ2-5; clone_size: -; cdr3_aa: CAISESGRLGKTQYF
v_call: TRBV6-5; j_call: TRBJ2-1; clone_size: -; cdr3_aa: CASSYSTSGRAYEQFF
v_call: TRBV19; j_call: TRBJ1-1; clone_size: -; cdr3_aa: CASSLNTGWNTEAFF
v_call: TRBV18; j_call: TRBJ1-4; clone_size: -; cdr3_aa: CASSPPQNPEKLFF
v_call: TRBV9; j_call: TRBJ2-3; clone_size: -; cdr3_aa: CASSGLGLAGDKRYF
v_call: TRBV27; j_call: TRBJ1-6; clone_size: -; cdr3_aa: CASSTPTGRSYNSPLHF
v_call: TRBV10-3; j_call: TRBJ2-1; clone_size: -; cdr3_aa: CAISGDRVDEQFF
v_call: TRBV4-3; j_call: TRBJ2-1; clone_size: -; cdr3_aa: CASSQVVGPNEQFF
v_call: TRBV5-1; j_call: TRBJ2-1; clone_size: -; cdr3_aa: CASSLGNGLARAGEQFF
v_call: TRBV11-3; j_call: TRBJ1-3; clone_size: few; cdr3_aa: CASSLPHRGNTIYF
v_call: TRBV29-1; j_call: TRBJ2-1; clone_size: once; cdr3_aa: CSVSGTSGNNEQFF
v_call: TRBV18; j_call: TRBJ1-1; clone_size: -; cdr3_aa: CASSPPGRNTEAFF
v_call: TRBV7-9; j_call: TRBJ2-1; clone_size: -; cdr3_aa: CASSLTEPRPYNEQFF
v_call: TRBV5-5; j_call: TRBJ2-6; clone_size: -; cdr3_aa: CASSLSLSGANVLTF
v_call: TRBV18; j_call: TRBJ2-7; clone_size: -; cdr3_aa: CASSPRTSGASYEQYF
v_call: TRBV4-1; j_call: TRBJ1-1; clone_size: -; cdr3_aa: CASSQVGSPNRSSGTFF
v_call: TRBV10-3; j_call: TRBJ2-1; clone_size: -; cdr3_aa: CAMGLAGGSSYNEQFF
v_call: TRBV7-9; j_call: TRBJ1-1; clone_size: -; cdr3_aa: CAARGGNTEAFF
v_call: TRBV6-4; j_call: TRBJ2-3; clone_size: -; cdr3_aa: CACGSGSTDTQYF
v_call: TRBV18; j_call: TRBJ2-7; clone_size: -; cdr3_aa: CASSAQSSYEQYF
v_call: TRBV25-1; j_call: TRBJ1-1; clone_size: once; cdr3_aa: CASSESLYNEAFF
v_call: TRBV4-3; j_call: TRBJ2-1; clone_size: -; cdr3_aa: CASSRNGLAFHSEQFF